The 3 T cell receptor beta chains presented below share a single source sample, sequenced in a study of blood T cell repertoires in COVID-19. The protocol was immunoSEQ multiplex PCR, while the TCRdb copy is restricted to in-frame clones and leaves out a portion. The top ten hold roughly 4% of the sample, which has roughly 23,000 clones, approximately 94% seen once. Sequencing was carried out using peripheral blood. These receptors originate from a woman aged 45 to 65 with active COVID-19.

The CDR3 DNA reads TGTGCCAGCAGGGACTACACGAACACCGGGGAGCTGTTTTTT. The encoded protein is CASRDYTNTGELFF. The V gene is TRBV6-5, the J gene TRBJ2-2; possible D gene TRBD2, 6 bases. The CDR3 has 14 amino acids. V dropped 6 bases and J dropped 0 bases, with 8 bases sitting between them. Germline CDR1 and CDR2: MNHEY and SVGAGI.

The table lists this clone with a count of one. CDR3 loop: CASTESARATDTQYF. CDR3 in DNA: TGTGCCAGCACCGAGAGCGCTCGAGCCACAGATACGCAGTATTTT. This sequence joins TRBV2 and TRBJ2-3; D not certain. The germline CDR1 and CDR2 sequences are SNHLY and FYNNEI. The CDR3 loop spans 15 amino acids. Trimming shortened V by 7 bases and J by 2 bases, and 16 bases separated the two germline ends.

This chain connects TRBV6-6 to TRBJ1-5; 9 bases map to TRBD1. Germline CDR1 and CDR2: MNHNY and SVGAGI (reference sequence). V dropped 2 bases and J dropped 8; count of bases not matched to a gene: 4. The CDR3 contains 14 residues. The DNA for the CDR3 is TGTGCCAGCAGTTACGGACAGGGGCTGGAGCCCCAGCATTTT. It is translated as CASSYGQGLEPQHF.